This T cell receptor (beta chain) was profiled in a study of T-cell memory formation after mild COVID-19. The TCR alpha and TCR beta cDNA libraries, bearing sample barcodes and UMIs, were generated by 5'RACE using constant-segment primers. Each CDR3 protein gets one entry after TCRdb re-called the 5' RACE reads with MiXCR. The data contain almost 350,000 distinct CDR3 sequences, roughly 20% of them singletons. Study results and limitations: Clones that got smaller from day 15 to 85 had even CD4/CD8, while clones growing later tipped toward CD4+. Pre-infection memory contained some responding clones, which suggested that cross-reactive memory had joined. For contracting clones, CD4+ ones sat mainly in CM and EM, CD8+ in EMRA.

V dropped 6 bases and J dropped 4 bases, with 13 bases sitting between them. The CDR3 totals 14 residues. This clonotype was counted a single time. The antigen remains undetermined. The genes are TRBV12-3 or TRBV12-4 and TRBJ1-3, with D maybe TRBD1 (5 bases). The TCR sequence derives from a man between 18 and 35 years old who had mild COVID-19 (a few samples of this study predate the infection). Cell type and time point are not known. The source material was PBMCs or a T cell subset sorted from them (not recorded which). DNA of the CDR3: TGTGCCAGCAGATCAGGGACCGACGGAAACACCATATATTTT. Its protein product is CASRSGTDGNTIYF.